This TCR beta chain was retrieved from a study of T cells in Graves' hyperthyroidism and ophthalmopathy. CDR3 size: 13 residues. V lost 8 bases, J lost 5 bases, and 6 bases stayed unmatched. Germline loops: CDR1 KGHSH, CDR2 LQKENI. RNA transcripts were the template for amplifying TCR beta CDR3 regions. During a first-round RT-PCR of the TCR CDR3, the HTBI primer set was used. TCRdb fed the multiplex PCR reads into MiXCR, producing one record per CDR3 protein. The profile shows 530,000 or so distinct CDR3 sequences, around 46% of them singletons. Findings and limits, study-wide: Using 13 V-J features, a model discriminated ophthalmopathy from stable hyperthyroidism. Blood also showed most of the thyroid clonotypes that were expanded above 0.001.

Graves' hyperthyroidism is called stable when ophthalmopathy does not progress within 18 months. Investigators excluded patients with uncontrolled infection, other autoimmune disease, pregnancy or lactation. In this sample, this clonotype turned up many times. Its antigen is unidentified. This TCR derives from a woman younger than 30 with Graves' hyperthyroidism. The source material was peripheral blood or thyroid tissue (not recorded which). This chain connects TRBV18 to TRBJ2-5, with 9 positions matching TRBD1. Here the CDR3 reads CASSSGQGETQYF. CDR3 nucleotides: TGTGCCAGCAGCTCCGGACAGGGGGAGACCCAGTACTTC.